These T cell receptor beta chains were read from a single sample in a study of control samples from healthy donors and cancer patients. This table comes from immunoSEQ multiplex PCR, and its TCRdb copy is limited to in-frame clones, with some not included. Of under 55,000 clones listed, 75% to 95% were seen once; the top ten hold over 20%. The specimen was PBMCs. These receptors originate from a middle-aged woman with head and neck cancer. The CDR3 runs from the conserved cysteine through the conserved F or W. A D gene is named only where the DNA matches it firmly. Where a row states a size, it is once, few, many or the class of an expanded clone; other rows omit it.

CASSETAGTEAFF	TGTGCCAGCAGTGAAACCGCGGGCACTGAAGCTTTCTTT	13	.	TRBJ1-1	once	TRBV2
CAGGGGRPYEQYF	TGTGCGGGAGGAGGGGGCCGCCCCTACGAGCAGTACTTC	13	.	TRBJ2-7	.	TRBV2
CASSQAPGLDSYEQYF	TGCGCCAGCAGCCAAGCCCCGGGACTAGACTCCTACGAGCAGTACTTC	16	TRBD2	TRBJ2-7	.	TRBV4-1
CASSQGTVFYEQYF	TGTGCCAGCAGCCAAGGGACCGTTTTCTACGAGCAGTACTTC	14	.	TRBJ2-7	.	TRBV3-1/TRBV3-2
CAWRSGGASEQFF	TGTGCCTGGAGGTCTGGGGGGGCTAGTGAGCAGTTCTTC	13	.	TRBJ2-1	.	TRBV30
CASSLGLAGLSSTDTQYF	TGTGCCAGCAGCTTAGGACTAGCGGGCCTCTCTAGCACAGATACGCAGTATTTT	18	TRBD2	TRBJ2-3	.	TRBV5-4
CASRDSSSGGYTF	TGTGCCAGCAGGGACAGTTCCTCGGGTGGCTACACCTTC	13	.	TRBJ1-2	.	TRBV6-5
CASSYSTKMSDQPQHF	TGTGCCAGCAGTTACTCGACGAAAATGAGTGATCAGCCCCAGCATTTT	16	.	TRBJ1-5	.	TRBV6-6
CASNTAQVRGNEKLFF	TGTGCCAGCAACACAGCCCAGGTACGGGGGAATGAAAAACTGTTTTTT	16	.	TRBJ1-4	.	TRBV28
CASSPQGPWTEAFF	TGTGCCAGCAGTCCTCAGGGGCCGTGGACTGAAGCTTTCTTT	14	.	TRBJ1-1	.	TRBV27
CAISEPNRVGYEQYF	TGTGCCATCAGTGAGCCGAACAGGGTCGGCTACGAGCAGTACTTC	15	.	TRBJ2-7	.	TRBV10-3
CASSFLSALHSPRDYPSTDTQYF	TGTGCCAGCAGTTTCCTTTCAGCTTTACATTCGCCCCGGGACTACCCTAGCACAGATACGCAGTATTTT	23	TRBD2	TRBJ2-3	.	TRBV28